This T cell receptor (beta chain) was observed in a study of T cells in Graves' hyperthyroidism and ophthalmopathy. RNA transcripts gave rise to amplified TCR beta CDR3 regions. The TCR CDR3 first-round RT-PCR relied on the HTBI primer set. TCRdb recomputed calls from the multiplex PCR reads with MiXCR, one row per CDR3 protein. The sample has 350,000 to 400,000 distinct CDR3 sequences, about a fifth seen once. In this sample, this clonotype turned up a few times. V lost 8 bases, J lost 3 bases, and 21 bases lay in between. The germline V gene encodes CDR1 MDHEN and CDR2 SYDVKM. CDR3 length equals 16 residues. Stable Graves' hyperthyroidism denoted no ophthalmopathy progression over 18 months.

This rearrangement joins TRBV28 to TRBJ2-3; D possibly corresponds to TRBD2 (6 bases). The TCR was taken from a woman in her late teens or twenties with Graves' hyperthyroidism. The sequenced sample was blood. CDR3 protein: CASLENPAGWTDTQYF. The CDR3 DNA sequence: TGTGCCAGCCTGGAAAACCCGGCGGGGTGGACAGATACGCAGTATTTT. The full variable domain, rest sourced from reference TRBV28 and TRBJ2-3, is DVKVTQSSRYLVKRTGEKVFLECVQDMDHENMFWYRQDPGLGLRLIYFSYDVKMKEKGDIPEGYSVSREKKERFSLILESASTNQTSMYLCASLENPAGWTDTQYFGPGTRLTVL.